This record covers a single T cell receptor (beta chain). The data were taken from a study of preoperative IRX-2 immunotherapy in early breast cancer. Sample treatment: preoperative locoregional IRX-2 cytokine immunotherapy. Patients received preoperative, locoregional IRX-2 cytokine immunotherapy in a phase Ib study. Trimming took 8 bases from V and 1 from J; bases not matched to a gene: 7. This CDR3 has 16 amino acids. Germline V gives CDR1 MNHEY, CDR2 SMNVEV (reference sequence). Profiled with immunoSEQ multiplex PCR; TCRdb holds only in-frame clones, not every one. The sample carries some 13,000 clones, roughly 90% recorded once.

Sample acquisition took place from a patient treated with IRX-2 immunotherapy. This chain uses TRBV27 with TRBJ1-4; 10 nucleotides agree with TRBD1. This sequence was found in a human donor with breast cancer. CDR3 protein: CASGEDRGLTNEKLFF. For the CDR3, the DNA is TGTGCCAGCGGGGAAGACAGGGGGCTAACTAATGAAAAACTGTTTTTT.